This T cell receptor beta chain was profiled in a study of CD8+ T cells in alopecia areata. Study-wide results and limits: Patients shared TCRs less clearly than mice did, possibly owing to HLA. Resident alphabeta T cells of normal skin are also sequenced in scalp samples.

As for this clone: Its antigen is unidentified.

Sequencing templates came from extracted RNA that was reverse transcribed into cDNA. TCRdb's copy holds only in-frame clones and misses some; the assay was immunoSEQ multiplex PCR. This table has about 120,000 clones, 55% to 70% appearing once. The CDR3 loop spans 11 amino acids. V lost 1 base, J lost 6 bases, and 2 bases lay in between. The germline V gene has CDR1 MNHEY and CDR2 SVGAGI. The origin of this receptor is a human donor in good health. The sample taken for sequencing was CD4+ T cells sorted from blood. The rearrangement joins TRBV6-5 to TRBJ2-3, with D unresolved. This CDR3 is CASSYLDTQYF. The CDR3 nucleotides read TGTGCCAGCAGTTACTTGGATACGCAGTATTTT.